This entry lists 23 T cell receptor beta chains sequenced from one sample in a study of blood T cell repertoires in COVID-19. Profiled with immunoSEQ multiplex PCR; TCRdb holds only in-frame clones, not every one. The repertoire holds roughly 250,000 clones, 88% seen once, with roughly 4% in the top ten. The sample consisted of peripheral blood. These receptors were collected from a man aged 55-75 years who had recovered from COVID-19.

This clone appeared a few times. The rearrangement links TRBV6-5 to TRBJ2-7, with D perhaps TRBD1 (6 bases). With 6 bases removed from V and 2 bases from J, the gap between germline ends came to 11 bases. Germline CDR1 is MNHEY and CDR2 is SVGAGI. The CDR3 is made up of 13 amino acids. Written as DNA, the CDR3 is TGTGCCAGCAGCAGAACAGGGCCCTACGAGCAGTACTTC. This gives the protein CASSRTGPYEQYF.

The chain joins TRBV7-9 to TRBJ1-4; 9 bases map to TRBD1. Germline CDR1 reads SEHNR; CDR2 reads FQNEAQ (reference sequence). CDR3 length equals 16 residues. V shed 0 bases, J shed 3 bases, and the junction held 2 bases outside the gene matches. In nucleotides, the CDR3 is TGTGCCAGCAGCTTAGCTACAGGGGGCTCTAATGAAAAACTGTTTTTT. Its protein is CASSLATGGSNEKLFF.

V is TRBV18 and J is TRBJ1-1; tentative D call: TRBD1 (5 bases). The CDR3 sequence is 14 residues long. The germline gives CDR1 KGHSH, CDR2 LQKENI. The V end lost 3 bases, the J end lost 5 bases, and 13 bases lay between the germline ends. Written as DNA, the CDR3 is TGTGCCAGCTCACCGGTAACAGGATTAACTGAAGCTTTCTTT. This encodes CASSPVTGLTEAFF.

The rearrangement links TRBV7-2 to TRBJ2-7, with D perhaps TRBD2 (5 bases). V lost 4 bases and J 5 bases, leaving 21 bases between the germline ends. The CDR3 contains 16 residues. Germline V gives CDR1 SGHTA, CDR2 FQGNSA. The DNA of the CDR3 is TGTGCCAGCAGCTCAGATGTTAGCGATGTAGTCGACGAGCAGTACTTC. Its translation is CASSSDVSDVVDEQYF.

The chain joins TRBV3-1 (or the pseudogene TRBV3-2) to TRBJ1-1; D gene uncertain. V dropped 4 bases and J dropped 12 bases, with 12 bases sitting between them. The CDR3 loop spans 11 amino acids. CDR1 and CDR2 (germline): LGHDT, YNNKEL (reference sequence). CDR3 protein: CASSLTARTFF. CDR3 coding DNA: TGTGCCAGCAGCCTTACCGCGCGTACTTTCTTT.

J is TRBJ1-2 and V is TRBV11-2; TRBD1 aligns across 8 bases. CDR1 is SGHAT and CDR2 is FQNNGV in the germline V gene. The CDR3 is made up of 13 amino acids. V dropped 5 bases and J dropped 6; count of bases not matched to a gene: 5. The CDR3 protein is CASSPDRANGYTF. The CDR3 DNA follows: TGTGCCAGCAGCCCGGACAGGGCGAATGGCTACACCTTC.

This clone was seen more than once but under ten times. The rearrangement links TRBV24-1 to TRBJ1-1, with a tentative D call TRBD1 (6 bases). CDR1 and CDR2 from the germline V gene are KGHDR and SFDVKD. The V end lost 4 bases, the J end lost 11 bases, and 19 bases lay between the germline ends. The CDR3 loop spans 14 amino acids. The chain's CDR3 is CATSDPDRPAGAFF. Written as DNA, the CDR3 is TGTGCCACCAGTGACCCTGACAGGCCGGCTGGGGCTTTCTTT.

V gene TRBV19 combines with J gene TRBJ1-1, with D possibly TRBD1 on 6 matching bases. With 7 bases removed from V and 0 bases from J, the gap between germline ends came to 12 bases. Germline CDR1 LNHDA, CDR2 SQIVND (reference sequence). This CDR3 has 14 residues. CDR3 sequence (DNA): TGTGCCAGTAATCAACAGGGAATGAACACTGAAGCTTTCTTT. This translates into CASNQQGMNTEAFF.

The chain combines TRBV6-6 with TRBJ1-1, with 11 nucleotides matching TRBD1. This CDR3 has 15 residues. Germline V lookup: CDR1 MNHNY, CDR2 SVGAGI (reference sequence). The V and J ends lost 2 bases and 5 bases, in that order; junction bases with no gene match: 4. In DNA form, the CDR3 reads TGTGCCAGCAGTTACCCCGGGACAGGGGGGACTGAAGCTTTCTTT. Its translation: CASSYPGTGGTEAFF.

This clone was observed a single time. This chain links TRBV6-5 with TRBJ2-3; 7 bases agree with TRBD1. Germline CDR1 reads MNHEY; CDR2 reads SVGAGI. V was pared by 0 bases and J by 0 bases, with 3 bases of the junction left unmatched. The CDR3 extends over 16 amino acids. This CDR3 is CASSYSGQSSTDTQYF. CDR3 DNA sequence: TGTGCCAGCAGTTACTCGGGACAGTCTAGCACAGATACGCAGTATTTT.

The rearrangement uses TRBV28 and TRBJ1-1; 7 bases are shared with TRBD1. CDR3 size: 15 residues. V gave up 7 bases and J gave up 0 bases; unmatched junction bases: 8. Germline-derived CDR1 and CDR2 are MDHEN and SYDVKM. In DNA form, the CDR3 reads TGTGCCAGCACCTGGGACAGTAATATGAACACTGAAGCTTTCTTT. This encodes CASTWDSNMNTEAFF.

The chain couples TRBV19 to TRBJ1-5; 8 bases agree with TRBD1. V lost 3 bases to trimming and J lost 5 bases; unmatched junction nucleotides: 6. The CDR3 runs to 15 residues. CDR1 LNHDA and CDR2 SQIVND come from the germline V gene (reference sequence). CDR3 in amino acids: CASSIQGAWDQPQHF. CDR3 in DNA: TGTGCCAGTAGTATCCAGGGGGCGTGGGATCAGCCCCAGCATTTT.

This clone was picked up one time. The chain combines TRBV5-1 with TRBJ1-5; no clear D gene. V gave up 0 bases and J gave up 1 base, with 8 bases separating them. The germline V gene encodes CDR1 SGHRS and CDR2 YFSETQ. This CDR3 has 15 amino acids. This CDR3 reads CASSLESGSNQPQHF. Written as DNA, the CDR3 is TGCGCCAGCAGCTTGGAGTCAGGAAGCAATCAGCCCCAGCATTTT.

The chain has TRBV5-4 and TRBJ2-7; a possible D gene is TRBD1 (6 bases). The germline gives CDR1 SGHNT, CDR2 YYREEE (reference sequence). V was cut by 2 bases and J by 4 bases, with 7 bases left in between. The CDR3 is 12 amino acids. For the CDR3, the DNA is TGTGCCAGCAGCTTCAGGGGATACGAGCAGTACTTC. Translated, it gives CASSFRGYEQYF.

This sequence joins TRBV19 and TRBJ1-5, with 7 bases fitting TRBD1. Trimming at V came to 6 bases and at J to 0 bases, leaving 14 bases not matched to a gene. CDR1 is LNHDA, CDR2 SQIVND, per germline (reference sequence). The CDR3 loop spans 18 amino acids. CDR3 coding DNA: TGTGCCAGTAGGCGATTGGGAAAACAGGGGAATAGCAATCAGCCCCAGCATTTT. It encodes CASRRLGKQGNSNQPQHF.

This clone was counted only a few times. V and J are TRBV6-1 and TRBJ1-3; 8 bases align to TRBD1. The CDR3 runs to 17 residues. V trimming: 4 bases; J trimming: 9 bases; junction bases outside the gene matches: 17. From germline, CDR1 is MNHNS and CDR2 SASEGT. For the CDR3, the DNA is TGTGCCAGCAGTGTTAGTCCAGGGGGCGCTCTCTCTCCCACCATATATTTT. It codes for CASSVSPGGALSPTIYF.

The J gene is TRBJ1-6, the V gene TRBV7-2, with 9 positions matching TRBD1. The length of the CDR3 is 15 residues. Per germline, CDR1 SGHTA and CDR2 FQGNSA. The J segment lost 11 bases and the V segment lost 5 bases, leaving 10 bases of the junction unmatched. CDR3 coding DNA: TGTGCCAGCAGCGCTCAAACAGGGGGCGAGGCACCCCTCCACTTT. Translating it yields CASSAQTGGEAPLHF.

V and J are TRBV4-1 and TRBJ2-7; TRBD1 aligns across 9 bases. J was trimmed by 5 bases and V by 4 bases; bases with no gene match: 12. This CDR3 comprises 16 residues. Germline CDR1 is MGHRA and CDR2 is YSYEKL. CDR3 nucleotides: TGCGCCAGCAGCCCCACAAAAGGGACAGGGTTCCACGAGCAGTACTTC. Translated, it gives CASSPTKGTGFHEQYF.

The chain has TRBV5-8 and TRBJ1-2; D uncertain. V was pared by 0 bases and J by 7 bases, with 10 bases between. CDR1 and CDR2 from the germline V gene are SGHTS and YDEGEE. This CDR3 is 13 amino acids long. CDR3 nucleotide sequence: TGTGCCAGCAGCTTGGCGTCTAGGTCTGGCTACACCTTC. This encodes CASSLASRSGYTF.

The chain is built from TRBV27 and TRBJ1-1; 9 bases line up with TRBD1. Germline CDR1 MNHEY, CDR2 SMNVEV (reference sequence). V lost 5 bases, J lost 3 bases, and 4 bases stayed unmatched. This CDR3 is built from 14 residues. CDR3: CASSNTGGHTEAFF. The CDR3 nucleotides read TGTGCCAGCAGTAACACAGGGGGCCACACTGAAGCTTTCTTT.

This clone was seen only a few times. The chain is built from TRBV6-1 and TRBJ1-5; D is ambiguous. V shed 6 bases and J shed 0 bases, with 6 bases lying between them. The CDR3 spans 13 residues. Per germline, CDR1 MNHNS and CDR2 SASEGT. The CDR3 DNA follows: TGTGCCAGCAGCGCGAATAGCAATCAGCCCCAGCATTTT. Translated, it gives CASSANSNQPQHF.

The V call is TRBV13, the J call TRBJ2-7; the D gene is possibly TRBD1 (6 bases). CDR1 is PRHDT, CDR2 FYEKMQ, per germline (reference sequence). The CDR3 is 14 amino acids. The germline V and J ends were trimmed by 7 bases and 1 base, with 14 bases remaining between them. DNA of the CDR3: TGTGCCAGCAAACCGGGACACGAATCCTACGAGCAGTACTTC. This gives the protein CASKPGHESYEQYF.

The chain links TRBV15 to TRBJ2-7; 10 bases map to TRBD1. The CDR3 length is 18 residues. Germline V gene lookup returns CDR1 LNHNV and CDR2 YYDKDF (reference sequence). V lost 5 bases and J lost 4; bases outside the gene matches: 17. The CDR3 region is CATSERRDRGAKDYEQYF. DNA for the CDR3: TGTGCCACCAGCGAACGCCGGGACAGGGGCGCCAAGGATTACGAGCAGTACTTC.